The entry that follows covers one T cell receptor beta chain sequence. The antigen is not known. The sample belongs to a study of human thymus T cells. Germline lookup yields CDR1 DFQATT and CDR2 SNEGSKA (reference sequence). This CDR3 has 11 residues. Between the trimmed V and J ends, which lost 5 bases and 4 bases, there was a span of 8 bases. The method was immunoSEQ multiplex PCR; TCRdb's version includes in-frame clones alone and lacks a portion of them. The sample shows approximately 70,000 clones, roughly 95% of them seen only once. Findings and limits, study-wide: It looked as if thymic and blood repertoires used V and J genes in a biased way. Related studies found that unrelated individuals share highly overlapping thymic repertoires.

The thymus tissue came from resections taken during corrective heart surgery. This rearrangement joins TRBV20-1 to TRBJ1-2; D remains unclear. Sequences were obtained from thymus tissue. This clonotype originated in a girl less than two years old with a congenital heart defect but otherwise immunologically healthy. The CDR3: CSAEGPYGYTF. The CDR3 DNA reads as TGCAGTGCTGAAGGACCCTATGGCTACACCTTC.